Following are 21 T cell receptor beta chains from one sample sequenced in a study of cytomegalovirus exposure and HLA in healthy donors. The PCR employed 60 Vbeta primers together with 13 Jbeta primers. The repertoire was sequenced with immunoSEQ multiplex PCR; TCRdb's copy has only in-frame clones and lacks some. This sample has over 150,000 clones; 75% to 85% occur once, and the top ten carry about 13%. Sequencing used PBMCs. Receptor source: a woman between 45 and 65 years old in good health and CMV-seronegative.

The rearrangement links TRBV6-1 to TRBJ1-5; the match to TRBD1 covers 7 bases. This CDR3 region has 13 residues. The ends lost 4 bases at V and 7 bases at J; junction bases unmatched: 4. Germline CDR1 MNHNS, CDR2 SASEGT. This chain's CDR3 is CASSVDRDQPQHF. In DNA form, the CDR3 reads TGTGCCAGCAGTGTTGACAGGGACCAGCCCCAGCATTTT.

The chain employs TRBV7-7 and TRBJ2-7; 12 nucleotides match TRBD2. The germline V gene encodes CDR1 SSHAT and CDR2 FNYEAQ (reference sequence). The junction had 7 bases not matched to a gene; V was cut back by 1 base and J by 6 bases. This CDR3 contains 16 residues. The CDR3 nucleotides are TGTGCCAGCAGCTTAGGGACTAGCGGGACCGCAGCCGAGCAGTACTTC. This sequence encodes CASSLGTSGTAAEQYF.

The V gene is TRBV11-2, the J gene TRBJ2-1; 11 bases map to TRBD2. With V trimmed by 5 bases and J by 9 bases, 12 bases remained unmatched. There are 16 residues in the CDR3. CDR1 is SGHAT and CDR2 is FQNNGV in the germline V gene. The DNA for the CDR3 is TGTGCCAGCAGCCTCGGACTAGCGGGCCGAGTGGTTGAGCAGTTCTTC. This codes for CASSLGLAGRVVEQFF.

This clone was counted a few times. This rearrangement joins TRBV5-1 to TRBJ2-7; 8 positions agree with TRBD2. The CDR3 consists of 15 residues. The ends lost 5 bases at V and 1 base at J; junction bases unmatched: 8. Germline values: CDR1 SGHRS, CDR2 YFSETQ. The CDR3 region has the DNA TGCGCCAGCAGGCCCGAGCGGGGGCCGTCCTACGAGCAGTACTTC. The encoded protein is CASRPERGPSYEQYF.

As DNA, the CDR3 is TGTGCCAGCAGTTACAACGCGCGGTCGGTTGAAGCTTTCTTT. Translation: CASSYNARSVEAFF. The chain carries TRBV6-6 and TRBJ1-1; D is unclear. CDR1 and CDR2 (germline): MNHNY, SVGAGI (reference sequence). This CDR3 is 14 amino acids long. V was shortened by 2 bases and J by 7 bases, with 14 bases between the two germline ends.

The chain combines TRBV2 with TRBJ1-1; unclear D gene. V was cut by 2 bases and J by 1 base, with 5 bases left in between. Germline CDR1 and CDR2: SNHLY and FYNNEI. The CDR3 contains 13 residues. In DNA, the CDR3 is TGTGCCAGCAGTGAATCAGGGAACACTGAAGCTTTCTTT. It yields the protein CASSESGNTEAFF. The whole variable domain, remainder taken from reference TRBV2 and TRBJ1-1, is EPEVTQTPSHQVTQMGQEVILRCVPISNHLYFYWYRQILGQKVEFLVSFYNNEISEKSEIFDDQFSVERPDGSNFTLKIRSTKLEDSAMYFCASSESGNTEAFFGQGTRLTVV.

This clone was seen more than once but under ten times. This chain links TRBV7-2 with TRBJ1-1; the D is unclear. The V end was cut by 3 bases, the J end by 9 bases, with 8 bases between. The germline V gene encodes CDR1 SGHTA and CDR2 FQGNSA. The CDR3 runs to 11 residues. The CDR3 nucleotides are TGTGCCAGCAGCTTGGGCGGGAAAGCTTTCTTT. This gives the protein CASSLGGKAFF.

This sequence joins TRBV12-2 and TRBJ2-7; the table names TRBD2, a call not compared with the DNA. TRBV12-2 is assigned pseudogene status. The CDR3 runs 20 residues. CDR3 sequence reads: CASRSPSTSGRASFGYEQYF. The DNA for the CDR3 is TGTGCAAGTCGCTCCCCTTCTACAAGCGGGAGGGCTTCCTTCGGCTACGAGCAGTACTTC.

The V and J genes are TRBV18 and TRBJ2-3; 11 positions match TRBD2. Germline trimming cut 1 base from V and 5 bases from J; bases unmatched to any gene: 5. The CDR3 has 16 residues. Looked up from germline, CDR1 is KGHSH and CDR2 is LQKENI. The CDR3 loop reads CASSPLAGGSGDTQYF. The CDR3, as DNA: TGTGCCAGCTCACCACTAGCGGGAGGGAGTGGAGATACGCAGTATTTT.

The rearrangement uses TRBV6-1 and TRBJ2-2; a possible D gene is TRBD1 (6 bases). There are 18 residues in the CDR3. V was clipped by 2 bases and J by 2 bases, with 18 bases between them. Germline CDR1 reads MNHNS; CDR2 reads SASEGT. CDR3 in amino acids: CASSELWNVRGNTGELFF. The CDR3 region has the DNA TGTGCCAGCAGTGAATTGTGGAATGTCAGGGGAAACACCGGGGAGCTGTTTTTT.

The chain couples TRBV29-1 to TRBJ1-4; the match to TRBD1 covers 8 bases. The CDR3 is 14 residues long. Germline V gives CDR1 SQVTM, CDR2 ANQGSEA. V lost 7 bases to trimming and J lost 8 bases; unmatched junction nucleotides: 12. CDR3 nucleotide sequence: TGCAGCGGACTTACAGGGGGTTCGATGGAAAAACTGTTTTTT. It specifies CSGLTGGSMEKLFF. The variable domain in full, completed from reference TRBV29-1 and TRBJ1-4, reads SAVISQKPSRDICQRGTSLTIQCQVDSQVTMMFWYRQQPGQSLTLIATANQGSEATYESGFVIDKFPISRPNLTFSTLTVSNMSPEDSSIYLCSGLTGGSMEKLFFGSGTQLSVL.

This clone was detected only once. The chain joins TRBV7-2 to TRBJ2-7, with 8 bases identical to TRBD2. Germline CDR1 SGHTA, CDR2 FQGNSA. V shed 5 bases and J 5 bases; nucleotides not matched to a gene: 14. The CDR3 runs to 16 residues. The CDR3 protein is CASSTTSGGLVDEQYF. In nucleotides, the CDR3 is TGTGCCAGCAGCACCACTAGCGGCGGCTTAGTGGACGAGCAGTACTTC.

In this sample, this clone turned up a few times. The chain recombines TRBV13 with TRBJ2-1; TRBD2 matches at 8 bases. CDR3 length: 16 amino acids. Germline V lookup: CDR1 PRHDT, CDR2 FYEKMQ (reference sequence). V was clipped by 4 bases and J by 2 bases; unmatched bases: 7. The CDR3 is CASSSLRGGPYNEQFF. Written as DNA, the CDR3 is TGTGCCAGCAGCTCCCTCCGGGGGGGGCCCTACAATGAGCAGTTCTTC.

This chain connects TRBV2 to TRBJ1-2, with a tentative D call TRBD1 (5 bases). The V end lost 2 bases, the J end lost 8 bases, and 15 bases lay between the germline ends. Per germline, CDR1 SNHLY and CDR2 FYNNEI. The CDR3 contains 14 residues. CDR3 sequence: CASSEQGFDQGYTF. Here the CDR3 DNA reads TGTGCCAGCAGTGAACAGGGCTTTGATCAAGGCTACACCTTC.

The CDR3 is CASSLAGQLNEQFF. The CDR3 DNA reads TGCGCCAGCAGCTTGGCGGGACAGCTCAATGAGCAGTTCTTC. This chain joins TRBV5-1 and TRBJ2-1, with 7 bases that match TRBD1. This CDR3 has 14 amino acids. V lost 0 bases to trimming and J lost 6 bases; unmatched junction nucleotides: 3. Per germline, CDR1 SGHRS and CDR2 YFSETQ.

The J gene is TRBJ2-7, the V gene TRBV6-1, with a possible D match to TRBD1 (6 bases). V gave up 5 bases and J gave up 0 bases, with 14 bases separating them. CDR3 length: 15 residues. Germline loops: CDR1 MNHNS, CDR2 SASEGT. The CDR3 DNA is TGTGCCAGCAGTAAGTACCGGGACACCTCCTACGAGCAGTACTTC. Translating gives CASSKYRDTSYEQYF.

This chain links TRBV11-2 with TRBJ2-1; 8 bases are a match to TRBD2. Germline trimming cut 5 bases from V and 8 bases from J; bases unmatched to any gene: 14. Germline CDR1 is SGHAT and CDR2 is FQNNGV. This CDR3 contains 16 residues. The CDR3 DNA sequence: TGTGCCAGCAGCACCTTAGCGGGGATTAGTCTCCATGAGCAGTTCTTC. Translation: CASSTLAGISLHEQFF.

This clone came up once. The chain couples TRBV6-1 to TRBJ2-3; 7 nucleotides agree with TRBD2. The CDR3 is 16 residues long. V lost 4 bases, J lost 0 bases, and 7 bases stayed unmatched. Looked up from germline, CDR1 is MNHNS and CDR2 is SASEGT. The CDR3 reads CASSVLAEGSTDTQYF. In DNA form, the CDR3 reads TGTGCCAGCAGTGTTCTAGCGGAGGGTAGCACAGATACGCAGTATTTT.

V and J are TRBV11-2 and TRBJ2-7, with D maybe TRBD1 (6 bases). CDR1 and CDR2 (germline): SGHAT, FQNNGV. Trimming left V 4 bases short and J 4 bases short, with 14 bases between. The CDR3 has 14 amino acids. CDR3 nucleotides: TGTGCCAGCAGCTCTTCCCTAGGGACATACGAGCAGTACTTC. Its protein is CASSSSLGTYEQYF.

The chain has TRBV2 and TRBJ2-7; 9 bases align to TRBD1. This CDR3 comprises 14 residues. V dropped 6 bases and J dropped 5; count of bases not matched to a gene: 8. CDR1 is SNHLY and CDR2 is FYNNEI in the germline V gene. The CDR3 DNA follows: TGTGCCAGCAGAGTAGTTAGACAGGGGGACGAGCAGTACTTC. Translating gives CASRVVRQGDEQYF.

The genes are TRBV6-1 and TRBJ1-1, with TRBD1 identical over 7 bases. Trimming cost V 5 bases and J 10 bases; bases outside gene matches: 10. Germline CDR1 is MNHNS and CDR2 is SASEGT. CDR3 length: 13 amino acids. This CDR3 reads CASSTTGWGLAFF. CDR3 DNA sequence: TGTGCCAGCAGTACGACAGGGTGGGGACTAGCTTTCTTT.